The 25 T cell receptor beta chains below were found in one sample sequenced in a study of regulatory T cells in long-lasting Graves disease. Libraries of TCR beta came from iRepertoire HTBI primers plus Arm-PCR of CDR3 regions. Each CDR3 protein is one row after TCRdb ran MiXCR on the multiplex PCR reads. The sample includes 350,000 to 450,000 distinct CDR3 sequences, around 20% of them seen just once. As for time point: persistent/refractory GD, antithyroid drugs over 5 years with positive TRAb. Following extraction of RNA from PBMCs, that RNA was used to make the TCR library. Source: peripheral blood mononuclear cells (PBMCs), taken when the disease was refractory, from a patient treated with antithyroid drugs. The origin of the receptors is a female donor with Graves disease.

The J gene is TRBJ2-7, the V gene TRBV28, with 11 positions matching TRBD2. Trimming cost V 3 bases and J 2 bases; bases outside gene matches: 3. This CDR3 is 15 amino acids long. The germline V gene has CDR1 MDHEN and CDR2 SYDVKM. The CDR3 coding sequence is TGTGCCAGCAGTTTTAGCGGGAGGGGACCCTACGAGCAGTACTTC. Translated, it gives CASSFSGRGPYEQYF.

This clonotype has more than one count but fewer than ten. The chain recombines TRBV18 with TRBJ1-1; unclear D gene. V lost 2 bases and J 6 bases, leaving 13 bases between the germline ends. This CDR3 has 14 residues. From germline, CDR1 is KGHSH and CDR2 LQKENI. This chain's CDR3 is CASSPSERGSEAFF. CDR3 in DNA: TGTGCCAGCTCACCATCGGAACGTGGCTCTGAAGCTTTCTTT.

At least ten counts were recorded for this clonotype. The chain employs TRBV12-3 or TRBV12-4 and TRBJ1-1, with D hard to call. The ends were cut back, 3 bases at V and 0 bases at J, with 8 bases in the middle. The CDR3 length is 14 residues. The chain's CDR3 is CASSFGVMNTEAFF. The CDR3 DNA reads TGTGCCAGCAGTTTTGGAGTCATGAACACTGAAGCTTTCTTT.

For this clonotype: A much larger clone differs from this one at a single base, so this may be a read error. Lacking the conserved final phenylalanine or tryptophan, this CDR3 likely reflects a read error. This rearrangement joins TRBV27 to TRBJ1-4, with D perhaps matching TRBD1 (5 bases). Germline CDR1 is MNHEY and CDR2 is SMNVEV (reference sequence). The CDR3 spans 14 residues. V was shortened by 2 bases and J by 11 bases, with 15 bases between the two germline ends. This CDR3 reads CASSLALEGSKLFS. CDR3 bases: TGTGCCAGCAGTTTAGCCCTGGAGGGGAGTAAACTGTTTTCT.

This clonotype has ten or more counts. The rearrangement joins TRBV30 to TRBJ1-5; D call uncertain. Germline V gene data show CDR1 as GTSNPN and CDR2 as SVGIG (reference sequence). The CDR3 consists of 14 residues. V gave up 1 base and J gave up 5 bases, with 12 bases separating them. The CDR3 DNA follows: TGTGCCTGGAGTGAAGGGTCTTTATATCAGCCCCAGCATTTT. Translating it yields CAWSEGSLYQPQHF.

V and J are TRBV18 and TRBJ2-4; D uncertain. CDR3 length: 15 residues. Germline V gene data show CDR1 as KGHSH and CDR2 as LQKENI. Trimming shortened V by 0 bases and J by 7 bases, and 13 bases separated the two germline ends. The CDR3 reads CASSPPTSQQNIQYF. DNA of the CDR3: TGTGCCAGCTCACCACCAACTTCGCAGCAGAACATTCAGTACTTC.

V usage is TRBV27 and J usage is TRBJ2-7, with D perhaps matching TRBD2 (5 bases). The CDR3 has 13 amino acids. V was clipped by 3 bases and J by 5 bases, with 11 bases between them. Per the germline V gene, CDR1 is MNHEY and CDR2 is SMNVEV (reference sequence). This CDR3 reads CASSFLGSHEQYF. In nucleotides, the CDR3 is TGTGCCAGCAGTTTTCTAGGGAGCCACGAGCAGTACTTC.

This rearrangement joins TRBV5-1 to TRBJ2-5; TRBD1 agrees at 7 bases. The CDR3 length is 19 residues. Germline-derived CDR1 and CDR2 are SGHRS and YFSETQ. The ends lost 4 bases at V and 2 bases at J; junction bases unmatched: 20. Here the CDR3 reads CASSPGNRGPGVLQETQYF. The CDR3 DNA reads TGCGCCAGCAGCCCGGGGAACAGGGGACCTGGAGTCTTGCAAGAGACCCAGTACTTC.

The rearrangement links TRBV29-1 to TRBJ2-3, with 10 bases identical to TRBD2. Germline CDR1 is SQVTM and CDR2 is ANQGSEA. This CDR3 is 15 amino acids long. V gave up 6 bases and J gave up 0 bases; unmatched junction bases: 6. The DNA of the CDR3 is TGCAGCGTATGGACTAGCGGAACTAGCACAGATACGCAGTATTTT. It encodes CSVWTSGTSTDTQYF.

This clonotype was detected a few times. The chain employs TRBV20-1 and TRBJ2-7, with 8 bases aligning to TRBD1. The germline CDR1 and CDR2 sequences are DFQATT and SNEGSKA (reference sequence). The V segment lost 6 bases and the J segment 7 bases; nucleotides outside the gene matches: 17. The CDR3 is 15 amino acids. This chain's CDR3 is CSAELPDREMGEQYF. Written as DNA, the CDR3 is TGCAGTGCCGAACTCCCGGACAGGGAGATGGGGGAGCAGTACTTC.

Notes on this clonotype: The junction departs from the called germline gene at one end, perhaps through a read error. The chain carries TRBV4-3 and TRBJ2-7, with D possibly being TRBD2 (6 bases). This CDR3 is built from 16 residues. Germline CDR1 LGHNA, CDR2 YSLEER. CDR3 sequence (DNA): TGCGCCGGCAGCCAAGAATTGGGACTGAGCTCCTACGAGCAGTACTTC. This sequence encodes CAGSQELGLSSYEQYF.

The chain links TRBV12-3 or TRBV12-4 to TRBJ2-2, with TRBD2 as a possible D gene (5 bases). CDR3 size: 14 residues. Trimming stripped 2 bases from V and 6 bases from J, with 10 bases between. The CDR3 nucleotides read TGTGCCAGCAGTTTAACCGGGGTGCCCGGGGAGCTGTTTTTT. Its protein is CASSLTGVPGELFF.

Here the CDR3 DNA reads TGTGCCAGTAGTATCAACGGACTAGACAACGCCGGGGAGCTGTTTTTT. Translated: CASSINGLDNAGELFF. This chain links TRBV19 with TRBJ2-2; 7 bases are shared with TRBD2. CDR3 length: 16 residues. V trimming: 3 bases; J trimming: 6 bases; junction bases outside the gene matches: 10. Germline-derived CDR1 and CDR2 are LNHDA and SQIVND (reference sequence).

The chain employs TRBV28 and TRBJ1-3, with unresolved D. The CDR3 length is 16 residues. CDR1 is MDHEN, CDR2 SYDVKM, per germline. Trimming stripped 2 bases from V and 2 bases from J, with 13 bases between. The CDR3: CASSLKTITAGNTIYF. The DNA for the CDR3 is TGTGCCAGCAGTTTAAAGACAATCACCGCTGGAAACACCATATATTTT.

Many counts were recorded for this clonotype. This chain joins TRBV2 and TRBJ1-3, with D uncertain. V was cut by 3 bases and J by 0 bases, with 6 bases left in between. The germline gives CDR1 SNHLY, CDR2 FYNNEI. The CDR3 sequence is 14 residues long. The CDR3 region is CASSDPSSGNTIYF. CDR3 DNA sequence: TGTGCCAGCAGTGATCCGTCCTCTGGAAACACCATATATTTT.

Many counts were recorded for this clonotype. The chain uses TRBV6-1 and TRBJ2-7; 7 nucleotides match TRBD2. V was pared by 7 bases and J by 0 bases, with 12 bases of the junction left unmatched. In germline, CDR1 is MNHNS, CDR2 SASEGT. CDR3 size: 16 residues. CDR3 DNA: TGTGCCAGCACCAAAGAAGCGGGAATAACCTCCTACGAGCAGTACTTC. Its protein product is CASTKEAGITSYEQYF.

This clonotype occurred many times. V and J are TRBV6-1 and TRBJ1-5; TRBD1 might be the D (5 bases). The CDR3 is made up of 15 amino acids. Germline V gene lookup returns CDR1 MNHNS and CDR2 SASEGT. Trimming left V 6 bases short and J 4 bases short, with 16 bases between. The CDR3 is CASRRRGGQNQPQHF. CDR3 nucleotides: TGTGCCAGCAGACGCCGCGGGGGTCAAAATCAGCCCCAGCATTTT.

In DNA form, the CDR3 reads TGCAGTGCTAGAGATGCGGGAGGTTCCTATGGCTACACCTTC. Residues: CSARDAGGSYGYTF. This sequence joins TRBV20-1 and TRBJ1-2, with D unresolved. Trimming removed 0 bases at V and 4 bases at J, with 12 bases between. The CDR3 is made up of 14 amino acids. Germline V gives CDR1 DFQATT, CDR2 SNEGSKA (reference sequence).

This clonotype came up many times. The chain employs TRBV28 and TRBJ2-7, with TRBD1 identical over 10 bases. The germline V gene has CDR1 MDHEN and CDR2 SYDVKM. The CDR3 runs to 15 residues. The V segment lost 7 bases and the J segment 6 bases; nucleotides outside the gene matches: 12. The CDR3 spells CASNPRDRGRGEQYF. The CDR3 coding sequence is TGTGCCAGCAACCCTCGGGACAGGGGTAGAGGCGAGCAGTACTTC.

The V gene is TRBV19, the J gene TRBJ2-2; 10 bases are a match to TRBD2. Per germline, CDR1 LNHDA and CDR2 SQIVND (reference sequence). Unmatched junction bases numbered 3, after V lost 4 bases and J lost 4 bases. The length of the CDR3 is 15 residues. CDR3 sequence: CASSSPSGSTGELFF. For the CDR3, the DNA is TGTGCCAGTAGTAGCCCTAGCGGGAGCACCGGGGAGCTGTTTTTT. Filled out from reference TRBV19 and TRBJ2-2, the complete variable domain reads DGGITQSPKYLFRKEGQNVTLSCEQNLNHDAMYWYRQDPGQGLRLIYYSQIVNDFQKGDIAEGYSVSREKKESFPLTVTSAQKNPTAFYLCASSSPSGSTGELFFGEGSRLTVL.

The sample holds a few counts of this clonotype. V and J are TRBV7-3 and TRBJ2-7, with 10 nucleotides matching TRBD2. The CDR3 length is 15 residues. Germline trimming cut 1 base from V and 6 bases from J; bases unmatched to any gene: 6. Germline lookup yields CDR1 SGHTA and CDR2 FQGTGA. The DNA of the CDR3 is TGTGCCAGCAGCTTAAGCCTAGCGGGAGTATCCGAGCAGTACTTC. It encodes CASSLSLAGVSEQYF.

In this sample, this clonotype turned up once. The J gene is TRBJ2-2, the V gene TRBV29-1; 8 bases align to TRBD2. CDR3 length equals 15 residues. Per the germline V gene, CDR1 is SQVTM and CDR2 is ANQGSEA. Trimming cost V 4 bases and J 6 bases; bases outside gene matches: 10. This chain's CDR3 is CSVGLSHGRAGELFF. CDR3 in DNA: TGCAGCGTTGGCCTCAGCCACGGGAGGGCCGGGGAGCTGTTTTTT.

This chain connects TRBV4-1 to TRBJ2-7; D ambiguous. The germline V gene encodes CDR1 MGHRA and CDR2 YSYEKL. Trimming stripped 0 bases from V and 7 bases from J, with 16 bases between. The CDR3 is 15 residues long. CDR3 sequence: CASSQERLSETEQYF. CDR3 sequence (DNA): TGCGCCAGCAGCCAAGAACGGTTGTCCGAAACAGAGCAGTACTTC.

This chain uses TRBV18 with TRBJ1-1; D might be TRBD1 (5 bases). The germline V gene has CDR1 KGHSH and CDR2 LQKENI. V lost 2 bases and J 3 bases, leaving 10 bases between the germline ends. The CDR3 has 14 amino acids. The DNA for the CDR3 is TGTGCCAGCTCACCAGGGGGAAGGGACACTGAAGCTTTCTTT. This translates into CASSPGGRDTEAFF. Supplemented by reference TRBV18 and TRBJ1-1, the full variable domain reads NAGVMQNPRHLVRRRGQEARLRCSPMKGHSHVYWYRQLPEEGLKFMVYLQKENIIDESGMPKERFSAEFPKEGPSILRIQQVVRGDSAAYFCASSPGGRDTEAFFGQGTRLTVV.

V and J are TRBV9 and TRBJ2-2; 9 bases map to TRBD2. Unmatched junction bases numbered 2, after V lost 2 bases and J lost 0 bases. The germline V gene encodes CDR1 SGDLS and CDR2 YYNGEE. The CDR3 has 16 residues. The CDR3 is CASSVGLAANTGELFF. Written as DNA, the CDR3 is TGTGCCAGCAGCGTGGGACTAGCTGCGAACACCGGGGAGCTGTTTTTT. The whole variable domain, remainder taken from reference TRBV9 and TRBJ2-2, is DSGVTQTPKHLITATGQRVTLRCSPRSGDLSVYWYQQSLDQGLQFLIQYYNGEERAKGNILERFSAQQFPDLHSELNLSSLELGDSALYFCASSVGLAANTGELFFGEGSRLTVL.